This paragraph reports one T cell receptor (beta chain). The CDR3 covers 15 residues. Per germline, CDR1 SGHAT and CDR2 FQNNGV. V lost 1 base and J lost 7, with 17 bases in between. This sample was taken from a study of blood T cell repertoires in COVID-19. In the authors' workflow: Reference gene primer amplification in the assay estimated nucleated cell counts. Sequencing was performed with immunoSEQ multiplex PCR; in TCRdb, only in-frame clones are kept and a portion is missing. The DNA was the basis for D and trimming; V, J and clone size are from that table. The sample holds more than 200,000 clones, about 86% seen once.

This clonotype was obtained from an older man with acute or convalescent COVID-19. The chain links TRBV11-2 to TRBJ2-7; a weak D match, TRBD2 (5 bases). Sequences were obtained from peripheral blood. In DNA, the CDR3 is TGTGCCAGCAGCTTAGTAGCCAGCGGAGCCGGAGAGCAGTACTTC. Residues: CASSLVASGAGEQYF.